The clone carrying this T cell receptor beta chain was picked up one time. Its antigen is not identified. The data derive from a study of cytotoxic CD8 clonotypes in ibrutinib-treated CLL. Study findings and constraints: Clonality grew at ibrutinib response; at progression, it decreased back toward baseline. With treatment, public clonotypes, which were uncommon, either contracted or remained stable. Patients had baseline clonality above age-matched healthy donors, and this clonality moved with circulating CD8+ T-cell counts.

Sequencing used immunoSEQ multiplex PCR; TCRdb keeps in-frame clones, though not all of them. Of around 310,000 clones listed, about 80% are singletons. The V gene's germline CDR1 is SEHNR and CDR2 FQNEAQ (reference sequence). Trimming stripped 2 bases from V and 3 bases from J, with 8 bases between. This CDR3 has 13 residues. The gene calls are TRBV7-9 and TRBJ2-7; a possible D gene is TRBD2 (5 bases). The material was PBMCs, obtained before ibrutinib treatment. This TCR derives from a human donor with chronic lymphocytic leukemia. The CDR3 DNA follows: TGTGCCAGCAGCTTAAACGGAGGCTACGAGCAGTACTTC. Residues: CASSLNGGYEQYF.